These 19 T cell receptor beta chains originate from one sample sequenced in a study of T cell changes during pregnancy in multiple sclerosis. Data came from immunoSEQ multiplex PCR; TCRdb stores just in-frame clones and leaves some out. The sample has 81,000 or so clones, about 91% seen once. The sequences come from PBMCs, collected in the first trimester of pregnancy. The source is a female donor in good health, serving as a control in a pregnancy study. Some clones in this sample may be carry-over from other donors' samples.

The DNA of the CDR3 is TGTGCCAGCACCCCTTTGGGAGAGCCCTCGGCTTTCTTT. This translates into CASTPLGEPSAFF. This chain links TRBV7-7 with TRBJ1-1, with D unresolved. The CDR3 runs to 13 residues. Germline V lookup: CDR1 SSHAT, CDR2 FNYEAQ (reference sequence). V lost 7 bases and J lost 11, with 20 bases in between.

The CDR3 protein is CASSLRGSGQGFNQPQHF. In DNA, the CDR3 is TGTGCCAGCAGCTTAAGAGGGTCGGGACAGGGGTTCAATCAGCCCCAGCATTTT. This chain links TRBV7-2 with TRBJ1-5; 10 bases match TRBD1. Germline CDR1 is SGHTA and CDR2 is FQGNSA. This CDR3 has 18 amino acids. V trimming: 2 bases; J trimming: 3 bases; junction bases outside the gene matches: 10.

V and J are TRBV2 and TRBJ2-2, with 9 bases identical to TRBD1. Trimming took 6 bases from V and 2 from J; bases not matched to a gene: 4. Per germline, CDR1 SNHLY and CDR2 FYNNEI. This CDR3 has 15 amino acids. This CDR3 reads CASRWGQGNTGELFF. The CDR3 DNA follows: TGTGCCAGCAGGTGGGGACAGGGAAACACCGGGGAGCTGTTTTTT.

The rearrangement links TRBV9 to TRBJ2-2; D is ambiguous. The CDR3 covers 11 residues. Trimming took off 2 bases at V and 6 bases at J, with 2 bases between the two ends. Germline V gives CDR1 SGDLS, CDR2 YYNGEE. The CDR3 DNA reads TGTGCCAGCAGCGTCGCCGGGGAGCTGTTTTTT. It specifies CASSVAGELFF.

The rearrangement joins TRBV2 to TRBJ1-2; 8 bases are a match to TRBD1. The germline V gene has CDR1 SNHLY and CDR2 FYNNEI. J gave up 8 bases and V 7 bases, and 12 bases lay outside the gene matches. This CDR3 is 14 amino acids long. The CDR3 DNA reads TGTGCCAGCACCGGACAGGGCAAGTTTGGCGGCTACACCTTC. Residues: CASTGQGKFGGYTF.

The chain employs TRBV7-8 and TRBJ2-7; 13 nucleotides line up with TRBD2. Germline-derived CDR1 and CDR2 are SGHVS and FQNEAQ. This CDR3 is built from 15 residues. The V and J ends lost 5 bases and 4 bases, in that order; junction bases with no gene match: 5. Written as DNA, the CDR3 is TGTGCCAGCAGCCCGCGACTAGCGGGGGGTTACGAGCAGTACTTC. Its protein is CASSPRLAGGYEQYF.

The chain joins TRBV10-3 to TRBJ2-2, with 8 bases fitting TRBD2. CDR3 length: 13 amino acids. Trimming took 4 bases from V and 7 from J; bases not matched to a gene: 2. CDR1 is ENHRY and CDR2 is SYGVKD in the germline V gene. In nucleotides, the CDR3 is TGTGCCATCAGTGTGCGGGAGGTCGGGGAGCTGTTTTTT. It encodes CAISVREVGELFF.

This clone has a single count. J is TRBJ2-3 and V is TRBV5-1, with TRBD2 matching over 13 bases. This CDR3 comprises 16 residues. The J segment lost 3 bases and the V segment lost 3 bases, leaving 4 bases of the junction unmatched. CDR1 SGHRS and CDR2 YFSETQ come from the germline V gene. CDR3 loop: CASSWTSGSLTDTQYF. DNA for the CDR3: TGCGCCAGCAGCTGGACTAGCGGGAGCCTGACAGATACGCAGTATTTT.

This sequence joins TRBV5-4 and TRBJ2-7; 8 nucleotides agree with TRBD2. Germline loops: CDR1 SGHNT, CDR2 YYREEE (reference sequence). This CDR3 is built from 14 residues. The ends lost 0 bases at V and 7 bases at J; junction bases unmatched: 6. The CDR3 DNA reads TGTGCCAGCAGCTTGGGGACTAGCACGGGTGAGCAGTACTTC. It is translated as CASSLGTSTGEQYF.

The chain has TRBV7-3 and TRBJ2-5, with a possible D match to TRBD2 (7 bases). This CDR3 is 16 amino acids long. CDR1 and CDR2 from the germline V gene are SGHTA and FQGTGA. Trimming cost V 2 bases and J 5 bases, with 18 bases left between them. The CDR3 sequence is CASSLGEGEGRETQYF. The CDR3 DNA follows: TGTGCCAGCAGCTTAGGGGAGGGGGAGGGACGGGAGACCCAGTACTTC.

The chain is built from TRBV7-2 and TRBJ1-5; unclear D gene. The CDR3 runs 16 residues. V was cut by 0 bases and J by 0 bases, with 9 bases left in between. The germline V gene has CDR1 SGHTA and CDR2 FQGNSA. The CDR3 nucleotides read TGTGCCAGCAGCTTAGCGGGCAGCCATAGCAATCAGCCCCAGCATTTT. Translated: CASSLAGSHSNQPQHF.

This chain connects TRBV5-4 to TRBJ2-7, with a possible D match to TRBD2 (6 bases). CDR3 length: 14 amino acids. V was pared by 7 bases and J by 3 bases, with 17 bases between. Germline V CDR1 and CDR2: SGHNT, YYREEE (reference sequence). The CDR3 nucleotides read TGTGCCAGCGGACCGGTTAGTAGCGGCTACGAGCAGTACTTC. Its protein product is CASGPVSSGYEQYF.

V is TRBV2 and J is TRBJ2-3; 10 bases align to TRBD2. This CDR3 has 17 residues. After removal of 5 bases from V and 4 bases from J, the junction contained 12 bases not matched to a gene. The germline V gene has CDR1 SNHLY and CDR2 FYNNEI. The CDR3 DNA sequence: TGTGCCAGCAGTCCCAGCGGGAGGGCCGAGATGGCAGATACGCAGTATTTT. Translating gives CASSPSGRAEMADTQYF.

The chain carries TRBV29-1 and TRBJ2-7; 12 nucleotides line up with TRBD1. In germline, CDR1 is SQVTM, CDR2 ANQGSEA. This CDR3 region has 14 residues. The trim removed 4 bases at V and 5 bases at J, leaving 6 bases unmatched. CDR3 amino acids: CSVAGDRGPDEQYF. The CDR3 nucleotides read TGCAGCGTTGCCGGGGACAGGGGGCCGGACGAGCAGTACTTC.

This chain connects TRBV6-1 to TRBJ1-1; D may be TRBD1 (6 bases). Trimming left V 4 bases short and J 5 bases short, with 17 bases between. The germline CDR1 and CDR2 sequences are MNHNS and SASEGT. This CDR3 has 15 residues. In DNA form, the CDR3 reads TGTGCCAGCAGTGCCAAATCAGGGGAAGGAACTGAAGCTTTCTTT. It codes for CASSAKSGEGTEAFF.

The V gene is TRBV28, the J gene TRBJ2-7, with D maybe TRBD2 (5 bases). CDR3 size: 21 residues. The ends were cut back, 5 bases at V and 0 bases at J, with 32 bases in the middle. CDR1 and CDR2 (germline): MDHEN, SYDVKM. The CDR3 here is CASSPSRFYGLRTLASYEQYF. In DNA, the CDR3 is TGTGCCAGCAGTCCCTCCCGGTTTTATGGACTCCGGACGCTGGCCTCCTACGAGCAGTACTTC.

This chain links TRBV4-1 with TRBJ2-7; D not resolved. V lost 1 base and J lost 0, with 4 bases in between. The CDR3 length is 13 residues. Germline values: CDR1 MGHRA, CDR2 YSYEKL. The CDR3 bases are TGCGCCAGCAGCCAAGGTCGCTCCTACGAGCAGTACTTC. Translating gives CASSQGRSYEQYF.

CDR3 bases: TGTGCCAGCAGTGAACAACAGGCCTTCCGGAATCAGCCCCAGCATTTT. Its translation: CASSEQQAFRNQPQHF. This chain connects TRBV25-1 to TRBJ1-5; tentative D call: TRBD1 (5 bases). This CDR3 is 16 amino acids long. Per the germline V gene, CDR1 is MGHDK and CDR2 is SYGVNS. V lost 2 bases and J lost 4, with 15 bases in between.

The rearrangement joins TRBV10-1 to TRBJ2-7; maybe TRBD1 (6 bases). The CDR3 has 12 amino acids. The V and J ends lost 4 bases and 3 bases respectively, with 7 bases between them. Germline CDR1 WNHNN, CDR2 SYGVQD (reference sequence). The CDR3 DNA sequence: TGCGCCAGCAGTGTACAGGGCTACGAGCAGTACTTC. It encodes CASSVQGYEQYF.